Listed here are 11 T cell receptor beta chains from one sample, sequenced in a study of cytomegalovirus exposure and HLA in healthy donors. The data were produced by immunoSEQ multiplex PCR, yet TCRdb's version contains in-frame clones alone and is incomplete. The table includes about 130,000 clones, roughly 87% detected once. Sequencing was done on a sample of PBMCs. These receptors all stem from a woman in her late teens or twenties in good health and CMV-seronegative.

The chain employs TRBV29-1 and TRBJ1-1; no firm D call. Trimming pared 5 bases from V and 4 bases from J, leaving 8 bases between. This CDR3 has 11 amino acids. The V gene's germline CDR1 is SQVTM and CDR2 ANQGSEA. This chain's CDR3 is CSVLRATEAFF. The CDR3 DNA is TGCAGCGTTCTGAGGGCCACTGAAGCTTTCTTT.

The chain links TRBV7-6 to TRBJ2-5, with 10 bases lining up with TRBD2. CDR1 and CDR2 from the germline V gene are SGHVS and FNYEAQ. Losses at the gene ends were 3 bases for V and 2 bases for J; bases not matched to a gene: 3. CDR3 length equals 15 residues. CDR3 bases: TGTGCCAGCAGCTTCGCACTAGCGGGGCAAGAGACCCAGTACTTC. The encoded protein is CASSFALAGQETQYF.

This chain uses TRBV10-3 with TRBJ1-4; 7 bases line up with TRBD1. The germline CDR1 and CDR2 sequences are ENHRY and SYGVKD. The V and J ends lost 4 bases and 5 bases, in that order; junction bases with no gene match: 7. The CDR3 runs to 15 residues. The DNA for the CDR3 is TGTGCCATCAGTGCGTCTCAGGGGGAGAATGAAAAACTGTTTTTT. This encodes CAISASQGENEKLFF.

The chain carries TRBV19 and TRBJ2-7, with D possibly being TRBD1 (6 bases). CDR1 is LNHDA, CDR2 SQIVND, per germline (reference sequence). With 5 bases removed from V and 3 bases from J, the gap between germline ends came to 14 bases. The CDR3 is 14 amino acids. The CDR3 spells CASSGGRGLYEQYF. The CDR3 nucleotides read TGTGCCAGTAGTGGGGGCAGGGGCCTCTACGAGCAGTACTTC.

There are a few counts of this clone. The chain joins TRBV5-4 to TRBJ1-1; no firm D call. Germline loops: CDR1 SGHNT, CDR2 YYREEE (reference sequence). This CDR3 region has 10 residues. The CDR3 spells CVGENTEAFF. The CDR3 DNA follows: TGTGTCGGTGAGAACACTGAAGCTTTCTTT.

V usage is TRBV7-2 and J usage is TRBJ2-3; 7 positions match TRBD2. The germline V gene has CDR1 SGHTA and CDR2 FQGNSA. This CDR3 is 16 amino acids long. Trimming took 5 bases from V and 4 from J; bases not matched to a gene: 12. Here the CDR3 reads CASSPRERGRPDTQYF. The DNA of the CDR3 is TGTGCCAGCAGCCCAAGAGAGCGGGGTCGTCCAGATACGCAGTATTTT.

This rearrangement joins TRBV4-2 to TRBJ2-1; 12 bases fit TRBD2. From germline, CDR1 is LGHNA and CDR2 YNFKEQ. Germline trimming cut 0 bases from V and 10 bases from J; bases unmatched to any gene: 10. CDR3 length: 17 residues. The CDR3 reads CASSQEGHLAGGHEQFF. For the CDR3, the DNA is TGTGCCAGCAGCCAAGAGGGTCACCTAGCGGGGGGGCACGAGCAGTTCTTC.

The rearrangement joins TRBV2 to TRBJ2-3; unclear D gene. The CDR3 has 14 amino acids. V was clipped by 3 bases and J by 2 bases, with 9 bases between them. Germline V gene lookup returns CDR1 SNHLY and CDR2 FYNNEI. The CDR3 sequence: CASSDVLTTDTQYF. The CDR3 bases are TGTGCCAGCAGTGACGTACTTACCACAGATACGCAGTATTTT. Combining the CDR3 with reference TRBV2 and TRBJ2-3 gives the whole variable domain EPEVTQTPSHQVTQMGQEVILRCVPISNHLYFYWYRQILGQKVEFLVSFYNNEISEKSEIFDDQFSVERPDGSNFTLKIRSTKLEDSAMYFCASSDVLTTDTQYFGPGTRLTVL.

V is TRBV5-1 and J is TRBJ2-3; no clear D. Trimming took 0 bases from V and 1 from J, leaving 12 bases between them. Germline V lookup: CDR1 SGHRS, CDR2 YFSETQ. The CDR3 length is 16 residues. CDR3 sequence (DNA): TGCGCCAGCAGCTTGGGGTACGTCGGTGGCACAGATACGCAGTATTTT. It is translated as CASSLGYVGGTDTQYF.

The chain recombines TRBV12-5 with TRBJ1-5, with 7 positions matching TRBD1. CDR3 size: 15 residues. Germline loops: CDR1 LGHNT, CDR2 FRNRAP. Trimming took 6 bases from V and 1 from J; bases not matched to a gene: 6. The CDR3 region is CASGQQGMSNQPQHF. DNA of the CDR3: TGTGCTAGTGGCCAACAGGGGATGAGCAATCAGCCCCAGCATTTT.

The chain joins TRBV5-4 to TRBJ2-1, with 8 bases aligning to TRBD1. There are 15 residues in the CDR3. Trimming removed 0 bases from V and 7 bases from J; junction bases left unmatched: 6. The V gene's germline CDR1 is SGHNT and CDR2 YYREEE (reference sequence). The CDR3 DNA sequence: TGTGCCAGCAGCTTGGATCAGGGGGCGAGGAATGAGCAGTTCTTC. This sequence encodes CASSLDQGARNEQFF.